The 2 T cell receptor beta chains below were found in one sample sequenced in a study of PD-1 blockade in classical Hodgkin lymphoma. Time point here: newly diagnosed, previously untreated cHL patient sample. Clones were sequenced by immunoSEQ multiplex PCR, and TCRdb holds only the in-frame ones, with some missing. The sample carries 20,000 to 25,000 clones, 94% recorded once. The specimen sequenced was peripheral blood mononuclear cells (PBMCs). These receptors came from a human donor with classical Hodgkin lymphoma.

In DNA form, the CDR3 reads TGTGCCAGCAGTCCGGGACAGGGAACGAACACTGAAGCTTTCTTT. It yields the protein CASSPGQGTNTEAFF. The chain is built from TRBV6-6 and TRBJ1-1; 9 bases agree with TRBD1. This CDR3 has 15 residues. The V gene end was trimmed by 5 bases and the J gene end by 1 base; junction bases not matched to a gene: 5. Per germline, CDR1 MNHNY and CDR2 SVGAGI (reference sequence).

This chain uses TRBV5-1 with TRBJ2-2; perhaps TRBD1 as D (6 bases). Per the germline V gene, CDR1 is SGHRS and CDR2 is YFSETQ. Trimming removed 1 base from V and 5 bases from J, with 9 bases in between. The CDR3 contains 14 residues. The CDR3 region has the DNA TGCGCCAGCAGCTTGACAGGGCGGACCGGGGAGCTGTTTTTT. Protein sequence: CASSLTGRTGELFF. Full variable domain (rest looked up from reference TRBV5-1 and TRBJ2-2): KAGVTQTPRYLIKTRGQQVTLSCSPISGHRSVSWYQQTPGQGLQFLFEYFSETQRNKGNFPGRFSGRQFSNSRSEMNVSTLELGDSALYLCASSLTGRTGELFFGEGSRLTVL.